Listed below are T cell receptor beta chains from one sample, sequenced in a study of OX40 agonist ivuxolimab in advanced cancers. Measured with immunoSEQ multiplex PCR; TCRdb has only the in-frame clones, and not every one. The profile shows about 40,000 clones, 85% of them singletons. Sequencing used CD4+ or CD8+ T cells sorted from blood, obtained in a trial of the OX40 agonist ivuxolimab. The receptors shown here come from an adult with an advanced solid tumor such as melanoma, head and neck, liver or kidney cancer. The CDR3 runs from the conserved cysteine through the conserved F or W. The D gene is left open where the match is weak. Expanded clones are given a class, and other clones once, few, many or no size at all.

CDR3nt: TGTGCCAGCAGCTTCGTTATACCAGGACTAGCGAGTAGATACAATGAGCAGTTCTTC
CDR3aa: CASSFVIPGLASRYNEQFF
v_gene: TRBV11-3
j_gene: TRBJ2-1
d_gene: TRBD2
abundance: once

CDR3nt: TGTGCCAGCAGCCAAGATGCTAGCGTCTACAATGAGCAGTTCTTC
CDR3aa: CASSQDASVYNEQFF
v_gene: TRBV4-2
j_gene: TRBJ2-1
d_gene: NA
abundance: NA

CDR3nt: TGTGCCAGTAGTCCCACAGGGGACACCGGGGAGCTGTTTTTT
CDR3aa: CASSPTGDTGELFF
v_gene: TRBV19
j_gene: TRBJ2-2
d_gene: TRBD1
abundance: once

CDR3nt: TGTGCCATCAGTTACGCCAAAGGGGGGGGCCGAAACGAGCAGTACTTC
CDR3aa: CAISYAKGGGRNEQYF
v_gene: TRBV10-3
j_gene: TRBJ2-7
d_gene: NA
abundance: once

CDR3nt: TGTGCCAGCAGCTCTGGACAGGGGGCGAACAATGAGCAGTTCTTC
CDR3aa: CASSSGQGANNEQFF
v_gene: TRBV11-2
j_gene: TRBJ2-1
d_gene: TRBD1
abundance: NA

CDR3nt: TGTGCCAGCAGTAACGTCGAGGGGGCCTACGAGCAGTACTTC
CDR3aa: CASSNVEGAYEQYF
v_gene: TRBV6-6
j_gene: TRBJ2-7
d_gene: NA
abundance: once

CDR3nt: TGCGCCAGCAGCCAACCTAGCGGGAGGTACTCTGGGGCCAACGTCCTGACTTTC
CDR3aa: CASSQPSGRYSGANVLTF
v_gene: TRBV4-3
j_gene: TRBJ2-6
d_gene: TRBD2
abundance: NA

CDR3nt: TGTGCCAGCAAGATTAGCTCGAGCTCCTACAATGAGCAGTTCTTC
CDR3aa: CASKISSSSYNEQFF
v_gene: TRBV2
j_gene: TRBJ2-1
d_gene: NA
abundance: NA

CDR3nt: TGTGCCAGCAGCTTGGGGGACAGGGAAGAGACCCAGTACTTC
CDR3aa: CASSLGDREETQYF
v_gene: TRBV11-3
j_gene: TRBJ2-5
d_gene: TRBD1
abundance: NA

CDR3nt: TGTGCCAGCAGCTTAGTTCCGGGTTTCAATCAGCCCCAGCATTTT
CDR3aa: CASSLVPGFNQPQHF
v_gene: TRBV7-2
j_gene: TRBJ1-5
d_gene: NA
abundance: NA

CDR3nt: TGTGCCAGCAGCTTAATGGTAAACTATGGCTACACCTTC
CDR3aa: CASSLMVNYGYTF
v_gene: TRBV11-2
j_gene: TRBJ1-2
d_gene: NA
abundance: NA

CDR3nt: TGCAGCGTTGTCGGGACGGCGGACAGCCTCTCTGGGGCCAACGTCCTGACTTTC
CDR3aa: CSVVGTADSLSGANVLTF
v_gene: TRBV29-1
j_gene: TRBJ2-6
d_gene: NA
abundance: NA

CDR3nt: TGTGCCAGCAGCCCATTCCTCTCCGACGAGCAGTACTTC
CDR3aa: CASSPFLSDEQYF
v_gene: TRBV9
j_gene: TRBJ2-7
d_gene: NA
abundance: NA

CDR3nt: TGTGCCAGCAGCCAAGATTGGGGGTTAACGGAGACCCAGTACTTC
CDR3aa: CASSQDWGLTETQYF
v_gene: TRBV14
j_gene: TRBJ2-5
d_gene: NA
abundance: NA

CDR3nt: TGTGCCAGCAGCCACAGGGGACGCACCTACGAGCAGTACTTC
CDR3aa: CASSHRGRTYEQYF
v_gene: TRBV11-2
j_gene: TRBJ2-7
d_gene: TRBD1
abundance: NA

CDR3nt: TGTGCCAGCAGTTACTCTGGCGGGAACTACAATGAGCAGTTCTTC
CDR3aa: CASSYSGGNYNEQFF
v_gene: TRBV6-5
j_gene: TRBJ2-1
d_gene: NA
abundance: NA

CDR3nt: TGTGCCAGCATACTCGGAGAGACCCAGTACTTC
CDR3aa: CASILGETQYF
v_gene: TRBV27
j_gene: TRBJ2-5
d_gene: NA
abundance: NA

CDR3nt: TGTGCCAGCAGTAATTTAGGGCCTAACTGGGATACGCAGTATTTT
CDR3aa: CASSNLGPNWDTQYF
v_gene: TRBV6-5
j_gene: TRBJ2-3
d_gene: NA
abundance: NA

CDR3nt: TGTGCCAGCAGCGGTAGACTAGCGGGAGGGCCAAACACAGATACGCAGTATTTT
CDR3aa: CASSGRLAGGPNTDTQYF
v_gene: TRBV9
j_gene: TRBJ2-3
d_gene: TRBD2
abundance: once

CDR3nt: TGCAGCGTTGAAGCGCCGGGACAGGTTTTGACGGGGACCTACGAGCAGTACTTC
CDR3aa: CSVEAPGQVLTGTYEQYF
v_gene: TRBV29-1
j_gene: TRBJ2-7
d_gene: TRBD1
abundance: NA

CDR3nt: TGTGCCAGCAGCTTACTGGGACTAGCGGGTGAGCAGTTCTTC
CDR3aa: CASSLLGLAGEQFF
v_gene: TRBV7-3
j_gene: TRBJ2-1
d_gene: TRBD2
abundance: NA

CDR3nt: TGTGCCAGCAGTTACGGGGGTTTTTCCCAAGAGACCCAGTACTTC
CDR3aa: CASSYGGFSQETQYF
v_gene: TRBV6-5
j_gene: TRBJ2-5
d_gene: NA
abundance: NA

CDR3nt: TGTGCCAGCAGAACCGGGACAGGGGCACAATATGGCTACACCTTC
CDR3aa: CASRTGTGAQYGYTF
v_gene: TRBV27
j_gene: TRBJ1-2
d_gene: TRBD1
abundance: NA